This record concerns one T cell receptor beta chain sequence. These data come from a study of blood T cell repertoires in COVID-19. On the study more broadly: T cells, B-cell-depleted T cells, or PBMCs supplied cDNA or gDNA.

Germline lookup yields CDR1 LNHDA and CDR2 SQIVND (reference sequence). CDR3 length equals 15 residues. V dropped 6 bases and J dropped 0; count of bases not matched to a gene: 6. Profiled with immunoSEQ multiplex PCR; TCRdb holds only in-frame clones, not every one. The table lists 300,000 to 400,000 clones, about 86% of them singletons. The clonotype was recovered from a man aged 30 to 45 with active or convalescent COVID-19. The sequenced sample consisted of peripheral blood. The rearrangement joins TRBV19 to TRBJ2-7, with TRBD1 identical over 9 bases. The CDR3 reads CASRTGQGISYEQYF. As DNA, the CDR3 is TGTGCCAGTAGAACAGGACAGGGGATCTCCTACGAGCAGTACTTC.